This T cell receptor beta chain came from a study of blood T cell repertoires in COVID-19. Study as a whole: PBMCs, B-cell-depleted T cells, or T cells provided the cDNA or gDNA that made up the material.

The germline V gene encodes CDR1 MNHEY and CDR2 SMNVEV (reference sequence). V was pared by 0 bases and J by 4 bases, with 21 bases between. The length of the CDR3 is 18 residues. Sequenced by immunoSEQ multiplex PCR; TCRdb stores in-frame clones only, minus some. The sample consists of approximately 210,000 clones, 80% to 85% of them appearing once. Material for sequencing was peripheral blood. The J gene is TRBJ1-2, the V gene TRBV27; weak D call: TRBD1 (6 bases). This TCR was sampled from a human donor in a cohort sampled during active COVID-19. In nucleotides, the CDR3 is TGTGCCAGCAGTTTATCTCCCCCGGACAGCCTTTGGGGCTATGGCTACACCTTC. As protein: CASSLSPPDSLWGYGYTF.